This TCR beta chain was identified during a study of post-analysis software for immune sequencing data. On the study more broadly: Secondary progressive, relapsing-remitting and progressive-relapsing multiple sclerosis were among the included disease courses. Study-wide points: Elevated frequency relative to controls characterized four or five TRBV segments in patients, TRBV5-6, TRBV5-1 and TRBV20-1 among them.

V lost 3 bases, J lost 5 bases, and 9 bases stayed unmatched. Germline V gives CDR1 DFQATT, CDR2 SNEGSKA (reference sequence). The CDR3 loop spans 15 amino acids. Included in the TCR beta cDNA libraries were unique molecular identifiers. MiXCR, run by TCRdb on the PCR reads, gives a single entry per CDR3 protein. The sample carries roughly 800,000 distinct CDR3 sequences, 25% to 30% recorded once. This clonotype has a count of ten or more. Its target is not known. The rearrangement joins TRBV20-1 to TRBJ2-3; TRBD2 matches at 9 bases. The receptor comes from a girl between 5 and 17 years old with multiple sclerosis. The sequenced material came from blood. CDR3 residues: CSARGPGLARDTQYF. Written as DNA, the CDR3 is TGCAGTGCTAGGGGTCCGGGACTAGCTAGAGATACGCAGTATTTT.